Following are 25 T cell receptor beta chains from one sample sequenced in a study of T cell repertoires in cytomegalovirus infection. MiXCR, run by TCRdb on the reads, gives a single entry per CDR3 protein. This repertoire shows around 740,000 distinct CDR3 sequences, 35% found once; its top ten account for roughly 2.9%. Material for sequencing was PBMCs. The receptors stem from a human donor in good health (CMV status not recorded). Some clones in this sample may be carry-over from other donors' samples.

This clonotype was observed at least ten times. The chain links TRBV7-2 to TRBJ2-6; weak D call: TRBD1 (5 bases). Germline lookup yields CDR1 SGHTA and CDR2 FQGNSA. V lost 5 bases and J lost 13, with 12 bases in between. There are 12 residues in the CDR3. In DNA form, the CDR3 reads TGTGCCAGCAGCCCCCAGGGTCGGGTCCTGACTTTC. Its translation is CASSPQGRVLTF.

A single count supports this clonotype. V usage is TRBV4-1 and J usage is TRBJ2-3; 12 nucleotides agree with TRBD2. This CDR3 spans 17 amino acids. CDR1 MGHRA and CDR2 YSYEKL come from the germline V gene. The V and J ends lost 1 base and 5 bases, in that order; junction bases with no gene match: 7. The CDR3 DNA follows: TGCGCCAGCAGCCAAGGATCTAGCGGGAGGGCTGAAGATACGCAGTATTTT. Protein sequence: CASSQGSSGRAEDTQYF.

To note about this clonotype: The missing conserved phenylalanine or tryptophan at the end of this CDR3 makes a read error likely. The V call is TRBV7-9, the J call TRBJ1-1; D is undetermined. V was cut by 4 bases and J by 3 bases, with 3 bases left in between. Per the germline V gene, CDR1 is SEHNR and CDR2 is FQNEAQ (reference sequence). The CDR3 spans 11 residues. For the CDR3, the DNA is TGTGCCAGCAGCTATGACACTGAAGCTTTCATT. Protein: CASSYDTEAFI.

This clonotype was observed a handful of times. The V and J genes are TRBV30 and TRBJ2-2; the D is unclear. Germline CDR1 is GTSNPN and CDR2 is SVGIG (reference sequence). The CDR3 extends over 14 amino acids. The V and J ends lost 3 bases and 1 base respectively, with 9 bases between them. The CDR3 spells CAWRVAVNTGELFF. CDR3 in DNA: TGTGCCTGGAGGGTGGCGGTGAACACCGGGGAGCTGTTTTTT.

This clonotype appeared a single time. The CDR3 sequence is CASGGKVEAFF. CDR3 DNA: TGTGCCAGTGGAGGGAAGGTTGAAGCTTTCTTT. The V and J genes are TRBV28 and TRBJ1-1, with D unresolved. Germline CDR1 reads MDHEN; CDR2 reads SYDVKM. V was cut by 9 bases and J by 7 bases, with 12 bases left in between. This CDR3 is 11 amino acids long. Together with reference TRBV28 and TRBJ1-1, the CDR3 gives the full variable domain: DVKVTQSSRYLVKRTGEKVFLECVQDMDHENMFWYRQDPGLGLRLIYFSYDVKMKEKGDIPEGYSVSREKKERFSLILESASTNQTSMYLCASGGKVEAFFGQGTRLTVV.

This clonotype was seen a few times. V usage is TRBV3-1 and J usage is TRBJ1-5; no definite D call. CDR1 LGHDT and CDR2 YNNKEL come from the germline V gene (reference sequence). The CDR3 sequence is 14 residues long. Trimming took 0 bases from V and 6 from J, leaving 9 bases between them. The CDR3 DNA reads TGTGCCAGCAGCCAAGAGAGGCGAGCTCAGCCCCAGCATTTT. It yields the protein CASSQERRAQPQHF.

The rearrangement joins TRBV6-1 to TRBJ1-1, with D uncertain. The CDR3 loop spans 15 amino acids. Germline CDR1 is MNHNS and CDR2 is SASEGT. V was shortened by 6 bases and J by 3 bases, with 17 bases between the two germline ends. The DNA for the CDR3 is TGTGCCAGCAGGGCTAGAGGCGGACCAGACACTGAAGCTTTCTTT. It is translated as CASRARGGPDTEAFF.

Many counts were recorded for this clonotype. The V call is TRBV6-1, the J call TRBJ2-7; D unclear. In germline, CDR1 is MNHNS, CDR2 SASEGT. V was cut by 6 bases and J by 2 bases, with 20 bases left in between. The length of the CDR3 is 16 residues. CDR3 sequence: CASRDGTRHRPYEQYF. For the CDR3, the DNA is TGTGCCAGCAGAGACGGTACCCGACATCGTCCCTACGAGCAGTACTTC.

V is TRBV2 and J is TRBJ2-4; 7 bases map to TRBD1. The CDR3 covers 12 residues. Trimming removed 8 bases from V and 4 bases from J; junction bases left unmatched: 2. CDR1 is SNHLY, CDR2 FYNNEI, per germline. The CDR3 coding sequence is TGTGCCAGCGGACAGGAGAAAAACATTCAGTACTTC. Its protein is CASGQEKNIQYF.

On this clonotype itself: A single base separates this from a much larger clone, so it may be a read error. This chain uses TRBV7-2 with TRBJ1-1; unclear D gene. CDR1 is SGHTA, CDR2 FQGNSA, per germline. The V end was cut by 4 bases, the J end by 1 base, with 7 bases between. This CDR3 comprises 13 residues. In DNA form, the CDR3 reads TGTGCCAGCAGCTGTACAACGAACACTGAAGCTTTCTTT. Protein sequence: CASSCTTNTEAFF.

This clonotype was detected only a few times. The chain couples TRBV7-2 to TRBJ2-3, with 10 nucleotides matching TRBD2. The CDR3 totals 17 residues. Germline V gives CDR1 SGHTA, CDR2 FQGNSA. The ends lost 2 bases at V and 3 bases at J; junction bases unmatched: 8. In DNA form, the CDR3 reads TGTGCCAGCAGCTTAATCCGAGCGGGAGGGCCAACAGATACGCAGTATTTT. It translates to CASSLIRAGGPTDTQYF.

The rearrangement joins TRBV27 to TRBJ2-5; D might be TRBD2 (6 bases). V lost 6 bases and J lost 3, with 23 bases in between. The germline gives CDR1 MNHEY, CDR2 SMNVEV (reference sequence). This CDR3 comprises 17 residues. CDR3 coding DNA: TGTGCCAGCAGACCCCCCTCTTCCGGGGGAAGCAAAGAGACCCAGTACTTC. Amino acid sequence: CASRPPSSGGSKETQYF.

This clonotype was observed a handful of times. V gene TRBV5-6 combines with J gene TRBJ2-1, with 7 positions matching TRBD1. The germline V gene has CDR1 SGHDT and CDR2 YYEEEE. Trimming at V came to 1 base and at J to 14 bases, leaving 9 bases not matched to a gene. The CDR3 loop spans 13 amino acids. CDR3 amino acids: CASSLPIRDRKFF. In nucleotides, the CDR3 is TGTGCCAGCAGCTTGCCTATCCGGGACAGAAAGTTCTTC.

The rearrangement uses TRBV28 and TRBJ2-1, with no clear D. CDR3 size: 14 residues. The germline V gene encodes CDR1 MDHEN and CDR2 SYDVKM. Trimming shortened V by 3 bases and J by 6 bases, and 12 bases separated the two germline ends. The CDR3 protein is CASSLATQFNEQFF. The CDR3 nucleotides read TGTGCCAGCAGTTTGGCTACCCAATTCAATGAGCAGTTCTTC.

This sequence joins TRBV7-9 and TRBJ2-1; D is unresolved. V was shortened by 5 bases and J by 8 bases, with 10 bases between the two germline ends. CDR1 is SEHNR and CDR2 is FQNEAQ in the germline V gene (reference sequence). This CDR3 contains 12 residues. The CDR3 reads CASSPSSDEQFF. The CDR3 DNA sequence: TGTGCCAGCAGCCCCTCTAGTGATGAGCAGTTCTTC.

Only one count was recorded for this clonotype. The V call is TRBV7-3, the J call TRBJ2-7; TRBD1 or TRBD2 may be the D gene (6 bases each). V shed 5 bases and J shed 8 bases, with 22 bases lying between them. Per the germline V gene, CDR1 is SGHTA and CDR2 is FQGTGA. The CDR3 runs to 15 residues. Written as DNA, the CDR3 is TGTGCCAGCAGCCCCGGGGCAGGGGAGGAGGAACAGCAGTACTTC. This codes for CASSPGAGEEEQQYF.

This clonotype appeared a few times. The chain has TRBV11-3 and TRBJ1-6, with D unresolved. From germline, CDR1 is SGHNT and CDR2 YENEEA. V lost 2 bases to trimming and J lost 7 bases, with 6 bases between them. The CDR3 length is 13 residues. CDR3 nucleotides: TGTGCCAGCAGCTTAAAGAAGAATTCACCCCTCCACTTT. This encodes CASSLKKNSPLHF.

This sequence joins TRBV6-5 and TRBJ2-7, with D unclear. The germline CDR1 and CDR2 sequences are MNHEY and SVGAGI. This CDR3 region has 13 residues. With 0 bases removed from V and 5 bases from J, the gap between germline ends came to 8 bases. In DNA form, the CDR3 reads TGTGCCAGCAGTTACTCGATAGGCGACGAGCAGTACTTC. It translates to CASSYSIGDEQYF.

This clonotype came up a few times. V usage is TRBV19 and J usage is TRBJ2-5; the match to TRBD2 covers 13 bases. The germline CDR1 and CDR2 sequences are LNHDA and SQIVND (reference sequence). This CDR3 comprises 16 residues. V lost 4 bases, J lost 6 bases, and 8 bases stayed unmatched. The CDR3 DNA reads TGTGCCAGTAGTACTCAGACTAGCGGGAGGAGGAAGACCCAGTACTTC. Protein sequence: CASSTQTSGRRKTQYF.

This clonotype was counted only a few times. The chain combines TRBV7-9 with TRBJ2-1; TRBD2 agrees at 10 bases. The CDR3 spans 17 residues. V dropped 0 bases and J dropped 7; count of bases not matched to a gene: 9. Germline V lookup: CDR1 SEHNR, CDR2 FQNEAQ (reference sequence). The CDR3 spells CASSLATLAGIGNEQFF. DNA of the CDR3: TGTGCCAGCAGCTTAGCTACACTAGCGGGGATCGGGAATGAGCAGTTCTTC.

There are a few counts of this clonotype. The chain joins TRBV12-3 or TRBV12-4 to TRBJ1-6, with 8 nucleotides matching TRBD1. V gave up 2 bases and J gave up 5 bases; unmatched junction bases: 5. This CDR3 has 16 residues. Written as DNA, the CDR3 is TGTGCCAGCAGTTTATATCGGGACAGGCATAATTCACCCCTCCACTTT. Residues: CASSLYRDRHNSPLHF.

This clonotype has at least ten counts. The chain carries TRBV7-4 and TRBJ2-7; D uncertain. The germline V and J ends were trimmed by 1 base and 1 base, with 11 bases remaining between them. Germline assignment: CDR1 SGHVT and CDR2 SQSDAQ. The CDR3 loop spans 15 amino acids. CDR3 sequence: CASSLGNYPSYEQYF. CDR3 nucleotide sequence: TGTGCCAGCAGCTTAGGGAACTACCCATCCTACGAGCAGTACTTC.

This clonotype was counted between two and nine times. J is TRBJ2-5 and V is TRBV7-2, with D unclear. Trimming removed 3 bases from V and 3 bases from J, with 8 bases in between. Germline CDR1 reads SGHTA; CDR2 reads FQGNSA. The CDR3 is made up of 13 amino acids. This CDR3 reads CASSFSTKETQYF. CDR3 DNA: TGTGCCAGCAGCTTCTCCACCAAAGAGACCCAGTACTTC.

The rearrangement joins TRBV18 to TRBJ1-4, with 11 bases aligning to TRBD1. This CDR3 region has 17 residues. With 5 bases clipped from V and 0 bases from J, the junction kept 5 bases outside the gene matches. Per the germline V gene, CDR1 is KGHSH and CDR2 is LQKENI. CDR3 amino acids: CASSSRDRGSTNEKLFF. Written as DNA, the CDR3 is TGTGCCAGCTCATCGCGGGACAGGGGGTCAACTAATGAAAAACTGTTTTTT.

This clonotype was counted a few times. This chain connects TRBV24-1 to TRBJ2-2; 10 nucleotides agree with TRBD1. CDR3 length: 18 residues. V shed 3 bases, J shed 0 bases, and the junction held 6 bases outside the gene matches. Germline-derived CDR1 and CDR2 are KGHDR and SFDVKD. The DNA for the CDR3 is TGTGCCACCAGTGATGTTTCGACAGGGGGCCCGAACACCGGGGAGCTGTTTTTT. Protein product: CATSDVSTGGPNTGELFF.